One sample yielded the 32 T cell receptor beta chains listed below, sequenced in a study of blood T cell repertoires in COVID-19. Clones were read by immunoSEQ multiplex PCR, and TCRdb kept only the in-frame ones, dropping some. The sample shows 90,000 to 130,000 clones, about 85% of them seen only once. Sequencing used peripheral blood. These receptors were taken from a man aged 35 to 55 with acute or convalescent COVID-19.

The chain is built from TRBV3-1 (or the pseudogene TRBV3-2) and TRBJ1-6; TRBD1 might be the D (5 bases). The CDR3 totals 11 residues. Trimming shortened V by 4 bases and J by 15 bases, and 10 bases separated the two germline ends. Germline V gene sequence: CDR1 LGHDT, CDR2 YNNKEL (reference sequence). The CDR3 here is CASSRQGLLHF. The CDR3 DNA follows: TGTGCCAGCAGCCGTCAGGGTCTCCTCCACTTT.

The chain has TRBV3-1 (or the pseudogene TRBV3-2) and TRBJ1-5; 7 nucleotides match TRBD1. The CDR3 is 14 amino acids. CDR1 is LGHDT, CDR2 YNNKEL, per germline (reference sequence). The V segment lost 5 bases and the J segment 6 bases; nucleotides outside the gene matches: 7. The CDR3 loop is CASSDQGGLQPQHF. CDR3 nucleotides: TGTGCCAGCAGCGACCAGGGGGGACTTCAGCCCCAGCATTTT.

The rearrangement uses TRBV4-2 and TRBJ2-1; D might be TRBD1 (6 bases). The CDR3 sequence is 15 residues long. The V end lost 0 bases, the J end lost 7 bases, and 13 bases lay between the germline ends. Germline loops: CDR1 LGHNA, CDR2 YNFKEQ. Here the CDR3 DNA reads TGTGCCAGCAGCCAAGATAGGGGCAGGGGAAATGAGCAGTTCTTC. It yields the protein CASSQDRGRGNEQFF.

The V call is TRBV9, the J call TRBJ2-1; D possibly corresponds to TRBD2 (7 bases). V was cut by 4 bases and J by 7 bases, with 21 bases left in between. This CDR3 region has 16 residues. The germline V gene encodes CDR1 SGDLS and CDR2 YYNGEE. CDR3 nucleotide sequence: TGTGCCAGCAGCCCCCGGGAGGCGGGGGCGGTTAATGAGCAGTTCTTC. It is translated as CASSPREAGAVNEQFF.

In nucleotides, the CDR3 is TGTGCCAGCAGCCAAGGGATTCCTAGCGGGGGCACAAGGGCCTACTTC. This translates into CASSQGIPSGGTRAYF. This chain connects TRBV4-2 to TRBJ2-5, with TRBD2 matching over 10 bases. Germline V lookup: CDR1 LGHNA, CDR2 YNFKEQ. The V and J ends lost 1 base and 14 bases, in that order; junction bases with no gene match: 16. This CDR3 has 16 amino acids.

This chain links TRBV5-1 with TRBJ2-7; the D gene is possibly TRBD1 (5 bases). The CDR3 length is 14 residues. CDR1 and CDR2 (germline): SGHRS, YFSETQ. Trimming pared 6 bases from V and 1 base from J, leaving 14 bases between. The CDR3 is CASKPDIGSYEQYF. CDR3 nucleotide sequence: TGCGCCAGCAAGCCGGACATAGGGTCCTACGAGCAGTACTTC.

The rearrangement uses TRBV25-1 and TRBJ1-1; D is possibly TRBD1 (5 bases). The CDR3 length is 13 residues. Germline V gene lookup returns CDR1 MGHDK and CDR2 SYGVNS. The ends were cut back, 7 bases at V and 1 base at J, with 10 bases in the middle. For the CDR3, the DNA is TGTGCCAGCAAAGGGCAGGGGAACACTGAAGCTTTCTTT. Protein: CASKGQGNTEAFF.

This clone was observed a single time. V gene TRBV7-9 combines with J gene TRBJ2-3; no reliable D call. Germline CDR1 and CDR2: SEHNR and FQNEAQ (reference sequence). The CDR3 length is 13 residues. The V and J ends lost 3 bases and 5 bases respectively, with 9 bases between them. CDR3 residues: CASSFGTGDTQYF. The CDR3, as DNA: TGTGCCAGCAGCTTCGGCACGGGAGATACGCAGTATTTT.

The gene calls are TRBV2 and TRBJ2-3; a possible D gene is TRBD2 (5 bases). Looked up from germline, CDR1 is SNHLY and CDR2 is FYNNEI. This CDR3 has 12 amino acids. V was pared by 5 bases and J by 4 bases, with 7 bases between. CDR3 in amino acids: CASSLASDTQYF. DNA of the CDR3: TGTGCCAGCAGTCTAGCATCAGATACGCAGTATTTT.

This clone was counted a few times. The chain is built from TRBV11-3 and TRBJ2-1; 7 bases are a match to TRBD2. The length of the CDR3 is 15 residues. Germline V gives CDR1 SGHNT, CDR2 YENEEA. Trimming at V came to 5 bases and at J to 7 bases, leaving 11 bases not matched to a gene. CDR3 sequence (DNA): TGTGCCAGCAGCCCCCGTTTAGCGGGTTGGAATGAGCAGTTCTTC. Its protein is CASSPRLAGWNEQFF. The full variable domain, completed using reference TRBV11-3 and TRBJ2-1, is EAGVVQSPRYKIIEKKQPVAFWCNPISGHNTLYWYLQNLGQGPELLIRYENEEAVDDSQLPKDRFSAERLKGVDSTLKIQPAELGDSAVYLCASSPRLAGWNEQFFGPGTRLTVL.

The J gene is TRBJ2-5, the V gene TRBV11-2; 9 nucleotides line up with TRBD2. The CDR3 sequence is 18 residues long. With 5 bases clipped from V and 5 bases from J, the junction kept 18 bases outside the gene matches. Germline loops: CDR1 SGHAT, CDR2 FQNNGV. The chain's CDR3 is CASSHSRGRAGLWETQYF. The CDR3 nucleotides read TGTGCCAGCAGCCACTCACGCGGGAGGGCCGGTTTGTGGGAGACCCAGTACTTC.

This rearrangement joins TRBV19 to TRBJ1-2; weak D call: TRBD1 (6 bases). The germline V gene has CDR1 LNHDA and CDR2 SQIVND (reference sequence). V dropped 3 bases and J dropped 1 base, with 12 bases sitting between them. CDR3 length equals 15 residues. CDR3 bases: TGTGCCAGTAGTATGGGGGCCAGATTTAACTATGGCTACACCTTC. This encodes CASSMGARFNYGYTF.

This chain links TRBV11-3 with TRBJ1-1; D gene uncertain. From germline, CDR1 is SGHNT and CDR2 YENEEA. The CDR3 is 14 residues long. V was shortened by 0 bases and J by 1 base, with 6 bases between the two germline ends. The CDR3 sequence: CASSLDGPNTEAFF. CDR3 bases: TGTGCCAGCAGCTTAGATGGCCCGAACACTGAAGCTTTCTTT.

This chain links TRBV7-3 with TRBJ2-2; D might be TRBD2 (6 bases). Germline CDR1 reads SGHTA; CDR2 reads FQGTGA. V lost 5 bases and J 2 bases, leaving 21 bases between the germline ends. The CDR3 runs to 18 residues. Here the CDR3 reads CASSLFSTSRLNTGELFF. In DNA form, the CDR3 reads TGTGCCAGCAGCCTCTTTTCTACTAGCAGATTAAACACCGGGGAGCTGTTTTTT. Full variable domain (rest looked up from reference TRBV7-3 and TRBJ2-2): GAGVSQTPSNKVTEKGKYVELRCDPISGHTALYWYRQSLGQGPEFLIYFQGTGAADDSGLPNDRFFAVRPEGSVSTLKIQRTERGDSAVYLCASSLFSTSRLNTGELFFGEGSRLTVL.

This clone occurred a few times. The CDR3 loop is CASSGTGAGELFF. In DNA, the CDR3 is TGTGCCAGTAGCGGGACAGGGGCAGGGGAGCTGTTTTTT. The rearrangement joins TRBV19 to TRBJ2-2, with 10 bases that match TRBD1. With 6 bases clipped from V and 8 bases from J, the junction kept 3 bases outside the gene matches. CDR1 is LNHDA and CDR2 is SQIVND in the germline V gene (reference sequence). The CDR3 sequence is 13 residues long.

V gene TRBV24-1 combines with J gene TRBJ2-2; TRBD1 matches at 9 bases. CDR3 length: 20 amino acids. Unmatched junction bases numbered 27, after V lost 9 bases and J lost 8 bases. The germline CDR1 and CDR2 sequences are KGHDR and SFDVKD. The CDR3 bases are TGTGCCACCCTGACGTCCCGGCCCACTCACAGGGGGCCGCTCGCTGGGGAGCTGTTTTTT. Protein product: CATLTSRPTHRGPLAGELFF.

This chain connects TRBV7-3 to TRBJ2-7; a possible D gene is TRBD1 (6 bases). V dropped 0 bases and J dropped 0 bases, with 6 bases sitting between them. The CDR3 loop spans 14 amino acids. CDR1 is SGHTA, CDR2 FQGTGA, per germline. CDR3 protein: CASSLTDSSYEQYF. CDR3 coding DNA: TGTGCCAGCAGCTTAACGGACAGCTCCTACGAGCAGTACTTC. Full variable domain (missing parts from reference TRBV7-3 and TRBJ2-7): GAGVSQTPSNKVTEKGKYVELRCDPISGHTALYWYRQSLGQGPEFLIYFQGTGAADDSGLPNDRFFAVRPEGSVSTLKIQRTERGDSAVYLCASSLTDSSYEQYFGPGTRLTVT.

The chain has TRBV19 and TRBJ2-5; D possibly corresponds to TRBD2 (6 bases). Germline CDR1 and CDR2: LNHDA and SQIVND (reference sequence). This CDR3 has 15 amino acids. The V gene lost 7 bases and the J gene lost 1 base, with 16 bases spanning the gap. In nucleotides, the CDR3 is TGTGCCAGTACCGAGTACCGGGACTCCCAAGAGACCCAGTACTTC. This sequence encodes CASTEYRDSQETQYF.

The rearrangement uses TRBV7-2 and TRBJ2-2; D gene ambiguous. V lost 1 base to trimming and J lost 6 bases, with 6 bases between them. Germline V lookup: CDR1 SGHTA, CDR2 FQGNSA. The CDR3 is 13 amino acids. CDR3 region: CASSLVRAGELFF. CDR3 nucleotide sequence: TGTGCCAGCAGCTTAGTCCGCGCCGGGGAGCTGTTTTTT.

The chain employs TRBV5-1 and TRBJ2-3; the D gene is possibly TRBD2 (6 bases). V was trimmed by 1 base and J by 1 base, leaving 10 bases between them. The CDR3 totals 15 residues. Germline V gene lookup returns CDR1 SGHRS and CDR2 YFSETQ. CDR3 nucleotide sequence: TGCGCCAGCAGCTTGCACGGAGGGGGCACAGATACGCAGTATTTT. This translates into CASSLHGGGTDTQYF.

The rearrangement uses TRBV6-6 and TRBJ2-6; tentatively, D is TRBD1 (5 bases). The germline gives CDR1 MNHNY, CDR2 SVGAGI (reference sequence). The CDR3 has 15 residues. Trimming pared 10 bases from V and 0 bases from J, leaving 13 bases between. CDR3 protein: CATSSGSSGANVLTF. The DNA for the CDR3 is TGTGCCACGTCCTCAGGGTCCTCTGGGGCCAACGTCCTGACTTTC.

This sequence joins TRBV30 and TRBJ2-7, with 9 bases that match TRBD2. CDR3 size: 15 residues. CDR1 GTSNPN and CDR2 SVGIG come from the germline V gene (reference sequence). With V trimmed by 4 bases and J by 3 bases, 10 bases remained unmatched. The CDR3 here is CAWKEGLARNYEQYF. The CDR3 region has the DNA TGTGCCTGGAAGGAAGGACTAGCGAGGAACTACGAGCAGTACTTC.

The chain couples TRBV27 to TRBJ1-1, with 8 bases that match TRBD1. Trimming at V came to 0 bases and at J to 4 bases, leaving 4 bases not matched to a gene. Per germline, CDR1 MNHEY and CDR2 SMNVEV (reference sequence). The CDR3 length is 15 residues. The CDR3 reads CASSLSRTGSTEAFF. CDR3 nucleotides: TGTGCCAGCAGTTTATCTCGGACAGGGAGCACTGAAGCTTTCTTT.

This clone came up once. The chain combines TRBV4-2 with TRBJ1-5; D is unresolved. CDR3 length equals 15 residues. The V gene's germline CDR1 is LGHNA and CDR2 YNFKEQ. Trimming removed 1 base from V and 3 bases from J, with 10 bases in between. The CDR3 sequence: CASSQGPGYNQPQHF. The CDR3, as DNA: TGTGCCAGCAGCCAAGGTCCGGGATACAATCAGCCCCAGCATTTT.

The rearrangement links TRBV19 to TRBJ2-2, with 12 positions matching TRBD2. Germline CDR1 and CDR2: LNHDA and SQIVND (reference sequence). The CDR3 is 18 residues long. Losses at the gene ends were 7 bases for V and 0 bases for J; bases not matched to a gene: 9. This CDR3 is CASTPLGLAGSNTGELFF. The CDR3 nucleotides read TGTGCCAGTACCCCCCTTGGACTAGCGGGGTCGAACACCGGGGAGCTGTTTTTT.

This sequence joins TRBV5-8 and TRBJ2-1, with TRBD2 matching over 8 bases. V trimming: 4 bases; J trimming: 4 bases; junction bases outside the gene matches: 7. The CDR3 extends over 15 amino acids. CDR1 and CDR2 from the germline V gene are SGHTS and YDEGEE. CDR3 nucleotide sequence: TGTGCCAGCAGCCGGCCGGGGGGGCTATACAATGAGCAGTTCTTC. It codes for CASSRPGGLYNEQFF.

The chain links TRBV14 to TRBJ2-5, with 11 bases identical to TRBD1. The CDR3 runs to 15 residues. Germline-derived CDR1 and CDR2 are SGHDN and FVKESK. The J segment lost 4 bases and the V segment lost 4 bases, leaving 5 bases of the junction unmatched. CDR3 bases: TGTGCCAGCAGCCTGGGACAGGGGGTGTTAGAGACCCAGTACTTC. As protein: CASSLGQGVLETQYF.

This chain links TRBV30 with TRBJ2-1, with D tentatively TRBD2 (6 bases). Trimming removed 2 bases at V and 0 bases at J, with 11 bases between. The length of the CDR3 is 15 residues. Germline CDR1 reads GTSNPN; CDR2 reads SVGIG (reference sequence). The CDR3: CAWSKDYLSYNEQFF. The CDR3, as DNA: TGTGCCTGGAGTAAGGACTACCTCTCCTACAATGAGCAGTTCTTC.

In nucleotides, the CDR3 is TGTGCCAGCACCCCTGGAGGGTCCTACAATGAGCAGTTCTTC. It translates to CASTPGGSYNEQFF. The J gene is TRBJ2-1, the V gene TRBV28; tentatively, D is TRBD2 (6 bases). CDR1 and CDR2 (germline): MDHEN, SYDVKM. V dropped 7 bases and J dropped 1 base, with 11 bases sitting between them. The CDR3 totals 14 residues.

The chain couples TRBV6-4 to TRBJ2-1, with 8 bases identical to TRBD2. V dropped 6 bases and J dropped 4; count of bases not matched to a gene: 8. Germline V gene lookup returns CDR1 MRHNA and CDR2 SNTAGT. There are 15 residues in the CDR3. DNA for the CDR3: TGTGCCAGCAGCCCATCGGCGGGAGGTTACAATGAGCAGTTCTTC. Amino acids: CASSPSAGGYNEQFF.

The chain recombines TRBV21-1 with TRBJ2-2; whether TRBD1, the table's D call, matches the DNA was not checked. TRBV21-1 is designated a pseudogene. The CDR3 consists of 17 residues. The CDR3 is CASSPPSGQAVTGELFF. Here the CDR3 DNA reads TGTGCCAGCAGCCCCCCTTCAGGGCAGGCTGTGACCGGGGAGCTGTTTTTT.

The gene calls are TRBV12-3 or TRBV12-4 and TRBJ2-5, with a weak D call TRBD1 (5 bases). V lost 3 bases and J lost 7, with 9 bases in between. The CDR3 contains 12 residues. In DNA form, the CDR3 reads TGTGCCAGCAGTTTCGGGCAGGGGACCCAGTACTTC. Translation: CASSFGQGTQYF.